The clone carrying this T cell receptor (gamma chain) was counted between two and nine times. Its antigen is unknown. This CDR3 spans 14 amino acids. Trimming removed 4 bases from V and 10 bases from J; junction bases left unmatched: 16. Per the germline V gene, CDR1 is VENAVY and CDR2 is YDSYNSRV. These data are taken from a study of Vδ1+ human thymocytes. The sorted cells were CD3+ Vdelta1+ Vdelta2- thymocytes from alphabeta-depleted thymus. The template was reverse-transcribed extracted RNA. Pooled V-gene forward primers with one constant-region reverse primer generated the CDR3 amplicons by multiplex PCR. TCRdb reprocessed the multiplex PCR reads using CATT. The data show around 30,000 gamma-chain clones, with around 18% seen just once and roughly 2% held by the top ten. Regarding the study as a whole: Thymic TRG and TRD repertoires appeared highly polyclonal, with Gaussian CDR3 length distributions. Unlike peripheral blood Vdelta1+ controls, thymic delta-chain sequences included 20% to 25% Vdelta2 and few Vdelta3. Many TRG clonotypes were shared between donors; TRD repertoires were essentially private.

The chain carries TRGV8 and TRGJ1 or TRGJ2. The sample consisted of Vdelta1+ gamma-delta thymocytes from the thymus. The subset is: FACS-sorted CD3+ TCRalphabeta- TCRVdelta1+ TCRVdelta2- thymocytes. The receptor was derived from a boy less than two years old who had congenital heart surgery. The CDR3 sequence is CATWDREGALKKLF. CDR3 bases: TGTGCCACCTGGGACAGGGAGGGGGCTCTGAAGAAACTCTTT.